Shown below are 12 T cell receptor beta chains from a single sample sequenced in a study of Ad26.COV2.S vaccination and SARS-CoV-2 variants. TCRdb's copy holds only in-frame clones and misses some; the assay was immunoSEQ multiplex PCR. The sample shows about 680,000 clones, 80% to 90% of them seen only once. The treatment: around 19 received Ad26.COV2.S at low or high dose, single or two shots; about 5 received placebo; per-sample allocation not given. Samples were taken on day 63 after the first vaccine or placebo injection. Sequencing used peripheral blood, obtained in a trial of Ad26.COV2.S vaccine versus placebo. These receptors all stem from a person between 18 and 65 years old who received the Ad26.COV2.S COVID-19 vaccine or a placebo.

The chain recombines TRBV3-1 (or the pseudogene TRBV3-2) with TRBJ2-7; perhaps TRBD2 as D (7 bases). V lost 0 bases to trimming and J lost 1 base, with 16 bases between them. The CDR3 is 17 residues long. Germline V CDR1 and CDR2: LGHDT, YNNKEL (reference sequence). The CDR3 is CASSQDGFRGGSYEQYF. The CDR3 bases are TGTGCCAGCAGCCAAGATGGGTTTAGGGGGGGATCCTACGAGCAGTACTTC.

The CDR3 DNA sequence: TGCGCCAGCAGCTTGGTTCCGGGAGCCCACAATGAGCAGTTCTTC. It yields the protein CASSLVPGAHNEQFF. The chain combines TRBV5-1 with TRBJ2-1, with D perhaps TRBD2 (6 bases). V was trimmed by 0 bases and J by 5 bases, leaving 12 bases between them. CDR3 size: 15 residues. CDR1 SGHRS and CDR2 YFSETQ come from the germline V gene.

The rearrangement joins TRBV11-2 to TRBJ2-5; 7 bases are a match to TRBD1. The CDR3 extends over 15 amino acids. Germline lookup yields CDR1 SGHAT and CDR2 FQNNGV. The J segment lost 4 bases and the V segment lost 0 bases, leaving 5 bases of the junction unmatched. The CDR3 loop is CASSLERGRGETQYF. CDR3 sequence (DNA): TGTGCCAGCAGCTTAGAGAGGGGGCGAGGAGAGACCCAGTACTTC.

About this clone: The sample carries other DNA sequences with the same CDR3. The rearrangement uses TRBV3-1 (or the pseudogene TRBV3-2) and TRBJ2-5; D is undetermined. CDR1 LGHDT and CDR2 YNNKEL come from the germline V gene (reference sequence). CDR3 length equals 11 residues. Trimming cost V 1 base and J 4 bases, with 1 base left between them. The CDR3 coding sequence is TGTGCCAGCAGCCAAGCAGAGACCCAGTACTTC. It is translated as CASSQAETQYF.

The V and J genes are TRBV7-2 and TRBJ1-1; 10 nucleotides line up with TRBD1. The trim removed 6 bases at V and 10 bases at J, leaving 8 bases unmatched. The germline V gene has CDR1 SGHTA and CDR2 FQGNSA. The CDR3 spans 13 residues. In DNA, the CDR3 is TGTGCCAGCAGTACCATTGACAGGGGGCGAGCTTTCTTT. Its translation is CASSTIDRGRAFF. Full variable domain (outside the CDR3, taken from reference TRBV7-2 and TRBJ1-1): GAGVSQSPSNKVTEKGKDVELRCDPISGHTALYWYRQSLGQGLEFLIYFQGNSAPDKSGLPSDRFSAERTGGSVSTLTIQRTQQEDSAVYLCASSTIDRGRAFFGQGTRLTVV.

The rearrangement joins TRBV5-6 to TRBJ2-7; D gene unclear. This CDR3 comprises 13 residues. CDR1 and CDR2 from the germline V gene are SGHDT and YYEEEE. The V gene lost 4 bases and the J gene lost 3 bases, with 11 bases spanning the gap. This CDR3 is CASSGDFNYEQYF. CDR3 sequence (DNA): TGTGCCAGCAGCGGGGATTTCAACTACGAGCAGTACTTC. The complete variable domain, with remaining parts taken from reference TRBV5-6 and TRBJ2-7, reads DAGVTQSPTHLIKTRGQQVTLRCSPKSGHDTVSWYQQALGQGPQFIFQYYEEEERQRGNFPDRFSGHQFPNYSSELNVNALLLGDSALYLCASSGDFNYEQYFGPGTRLTVT.

V is TRBV15 and J is TRBJ2-1; 7 nucleotides align to TRBD1. In germline, CDR1 is LNHNV, CDR2 YYDKDF (reference sequence). This CDR3 is built from 13 residues. V shed 0 bases and J 8 bases; nucleotides not matched to a gene: 1. As DNA, the CDR3 is TGTGCCACCAGCAGAGAAGGGGGCTATGAGCAGTTCTTC. The encoded protein is CATSREGGYEQFF.

The chain has TRBV25-1 and TRBJ1-6; TRBD1 matches 7 bases. Germline loops: CDR1 MGHDK, CDR2 SYGVNS. V lost 5 bases to trimming and J lost 11 bases; unmatched junction nucleotides: 12. The CDR3 covers 15 residues. The CDR3 here is CASSPRSDRLPPLHF. In DNA, the CDR3 is TGTGCCAGCAGTCCCCGATCGGACAGGTTGCCACCCCTCCACTTT.

This clone was found once. The rearrangement links TRBV24-1 to TRBJ2-5, with D perhaps TRBD2 (6 bases). This CDR3 has 15 amino acids. Trimming shortened V by 4 bases and J by 5 bases, and 16 bases separated the two germline ends. Per the germline V gene, CDR1 is KGHDR and CDR2 is SFDVKD. As DNA, the CDR3 is TGTGCCACCAGTGACGCCGGGAGCACGGGGGAGACCCAGTACTTC. Residues: CATSDAGSTGETQYF.

Turning to this clone: Other DNA sequences in the sample encode the same CDR3. The chain couples TRBV5-4 to TRBJ1-2; the D is unclear. This CDR3 has 13 amino acids. Germline V gene sequence: CDR1 SGHNT, CDR2 YYREEE (reference sequence). The V and J ends lost 5 bases and 1 base respectively, with 9 bases between them. The CDR3 sequence: CASSPDNNYGYTF. The CDR3, as DNA: TGTGCCAGCAGTCCTGACAATAACTATGGCTACACCTTC. Full variable domain (rest looked up from reference TRBV5-4 and TRBJ1-2): ETGVTQSPTHLIKTRGQQVTLRCSSQSGHNTVSWYQQALGQGPQFIFQYYREEENGRGNFPPRFSGLQFPNYSSELNVNALELDDSALYLCASSPDNNYGYTFGSGTRLTVV.

The chain links TRBV6-5 to TRBJ2-2; 8 bases match TRBD2. The CDR3 has 15 amino acids. V lost 10 bases and J lost 1; bases outside the gene matches: 8. Germline assignment: CDR1 MNHEY and CDR2 SVGAGI. The CDR3 bases are TGTGCCATCCGTACTAGCGGCGTGAACACCGGGGAGCTGTTTTTT. Translated, it gives CAIRTSGVNTGELFF.

This clone was seen a handful of times. CDR3 region: CASSYRISYEQYF. CDR3 bases: TGTGCCAGCAGTTACAGGATCTCCTACGAGCAGTACTTC. The chain uses TRBV6-5 and TRBJ2-7; D is undetermined. Germline V CDR1 and CDR2: MNHEY, SVGAGI. With 2 bases removed from V and 0 bases from J, the gap between germline ends came to 5 bases. The CDR3 runs 13 residues.